Below, one T cell receptor beta chain is given with its context. Its antigen is currently unknown. The data were obtained in a study of T cell responses to AZD1222 COVID-19 vaccine. Study outcomes and limitations: Per reports, nearly half of all spike-specific TCRs target regions that are unmutated in variants.

Sequenced by immunoSEQ multiplex PCR; TCRdb stores in-frame clones only, minus some. Here the sample spans about 200,000 clones, 80% to 95% being singletons. Sequenced material: peripheral blood, taken 28 days after the second AZD1222 dose. The source is an adult who received the AZD1222 COVID-19 vaccine.

The chain's CDR3 is CAISEGDEQYF. The CDR3, as DNA: TGTGCCATCAGTGAAGGCGACGAGCAGTACTTC. The chain employs TRBV10-3 and TRBJ2-7; D unresolved. Germline CDR1 ENHRY, CDR2 SYGVKD. Between the trimmed V and J ends, which lost 3 bases and 5 bases, there was a span of 5 bases. The CDR3 is 11 residues long.